These 21 T cell receptor beta chains were sequenced from one sample in a study of radiation and T cells in renal cell carcinoma. Time point in this sample: baseline pretreatment blood. Treatment defined: 15 Gy SBRT to primary tumor, nephrectomy 4 weeks later. Sequencing used immunoSEQ multiplex PCR; TCRdb keeps in-frame clones, though not all of them. The sample shows 45,000 to 65,000 clones, more than 60% of them seen only once. The input for sequencing was blood, taken from a patient whose treatment included radiotherapy and nephrectomy. The receptors stem from a man between 60 and 75 years old with renal cell carcinoma.

The chain links TRBV27 to TRBJ1-5; D not resolved. Germline CDR1 reads MNHEY; CDR2 reads SMNVEV (reference sequence). V gave up 5 bases and J gave up 4 bases, with 9 bases separating them. The CDR3 sequence is 13 residues long. The CDR3 sequence: CASSPRPNQPQHF. For the CDR3, the DNA is TGTGCCAGCAGTCCCCGCCCGAATCAGCCCCAGCATTTT.

The genes are TRBV2 and TRBJ1-1; weak D call: TRBD1 (5 bases). CDR1 and CDR2 (germline): SNHLY, FYNNEI. The CDR3 extends over 12 amino acids. V shed 6 bases and J shed 7 bases, with 12 bases lying between them. This CDR3 is CASRGQGNEAFF. CDR3 coding DNA: TGTGCCAGCAGGGGTCAGGGAAATGAAGCTTTCTTT.

In this sample, this clone turned up a few times. This chain links TRBV19 with TRBJ2-2; 11 bases align to TRBD2. The V gene end was trimmed by 9 bases and the J gene end by 5 bases; junction bases not matched to a gene: 2. CDR3 length equals 13 residues. Per germline, CDR1 LNHDA and CDR2 SQIVND (reference sequence). DNA for the CDR3: TGTGCCAGCCTAGCGGGAGGAACCGGGGAGCTGTTTTTT. Its protein product is CASLAGGTGELFF. Filled out from reference TRBV19 and TRBJ2-2, the complete variable domain reads DGGITQSPKYLFRKEGQNVTLSCEQNLNHDAMYWYRQDPGQGLRLIYYSQIVNDFQKGDIAEGYSVSREKKESFPLTVTSAQKNPTAFYLCASLAGGTGELFFGEGSRLTVL.

This clone was counted between two and nine times. The chain recombines TRBV19 with TRBJ2-2; D is ambiguous. Trimming took off 7 bases at V and 3 bases at J, with 12 bases between the two ends. The CDR3 sequence is 14 residues long. Germline V lookup: CDR1 LNHDA, CDR2 SQIVND (reference sequence). The CDR3: CASKTGWDTGELFF. The CDR3 DNA sequence: TGTGCCAGTAAAACGGGTTGGGACACCGGGGAGCTGTTTTTT.

This rearrangement joins TRBV7-9 to TRBJ1-1, with TRBD1 as a possible D gene (5 bases). Trimming removed 5 bases at V and 4 bases at J, with 17 bases between. Germline V gene data show CDR1 as SEHNR and CDR2 as FQNEAQ (reference sequence). This CDR3 contains 15 residues. DNA for the CDR3: TGTGCCAGCAGCGACCCCCAGGGAGGGAGCACTGAAGCTTTCTTT. It encodes CASSDPQGGSTEAFF. The full variable domain, completed using reference TRBV7-9 and TRBJ1-1, is DTGVSQNPRHKITKRGQNVTFRCDPISEHNRLYWYRQTLGQGPEFLTYFQNEAQLEKSRLLSDRFSAERPKGSFSTLEIQRTEQGDSAMYLCASSDPQGGSTEAFFGQGTRLTVV.

This clone was observed a few times. This chain connects TRBV23-1 to TRBJ1-1, with 9 bases that match TRBD1. TRBV23-1 is an open reading frame, and its role is uncertain. Trimming took 3 bases from V and 7 from J; bases not matched to a gene: 6. The CDR3 is 14 residues long. The CDR3 reads CASSHRDRVNEAFF. The CDR3, as DNA: TGCGCCAGCAGTCATCGGGACAGGGTAAATGAAGCTTTCTTT.

The rearrangement links TRBV2 to TRBJ2-7; tentatively, D is TRBD1 or TRBD2 (5 bases each). V lost 7 bases to trimming and J lost 7 bases, with 14 bases between them. CDR3 length: 12 residues. Germline V gene data show CDR1 as SNHLY and CDR2 as FYNNEI. The CDR3 loop is CASTKGEGEQYV. The CDR3 DNA reads as TGTGCCAGCACCAAGGGAGAGGGGGAGCAGTACGTC.

J is TRBJ2-7 and V is TRBV11-2; TRBD1 matches 7 bases. The CDR3 runs 15 residues. CDR1 is SGHAT, CDR2 FQNNGV, per germline. V was pared by 0 bases and J by 5 bases, with 7 bases of the junction left unmatched. The DNA of the CDR3 is TGTGCCAGCAGCTTAGATTGGACAGGTCCCAACGAGCAGTACTTC. It yields the protein CASSLDWTGPNEQYF.

This clone was seen more than once but under ten times. The genes are TRBV28 and TRBJ1-2; D not resolved. Germline V lookup: CDR1 MDHEN, CDR2 SYDVKM. Trimming removed 4 bases from V and 2 bases from J, with 11 bases in between. The CDR3 length is 14 residues. The CDR3 sequence is CASSSAFTNYGYTF. The CDR3 nucleotides read TGTGCCAGCAGTTCAGCTTTTACGAACTATGGCTACACCTTC.

This clone was seen only once. The rearrangement links TRBV11-2 to TRBJ2-7; no clear D. The germline V gene encodes CDR1 SGHAT and CDR2 FQNNGV. The CDR3 runs to 12 residues. The V end was cut by 8 bases, the J end by 7 bases, with 15 bases between. CDR3 DNA: TGTGCCAGCGACCGGGCCCCACTGGAGCAGTACTTC. This translates into CASDRAPLEQYF.

The V gene is TRBV27, the J gene TRBJ1-5; a weak D match, TRBD1 (5 bases). In germline, CDR1 is MNHEY, CDR2 SMNVEV (reference sequence). Trimming stripped 4 bases from V and 3 bases from J, with 19 bases between. The CDR3 length is 17 residues. The CDR3 DNA is TGTGCCAGCAGTTCCTATGCGTGGGGGGGAGACAATCAGCCCCAGCATTTT. Residues: CASSSYAWGGDNQPQHF.

This rearrangement joins TRBV12-5 to TRBJ1-2; perhaps TRBD1 as D (6 bases). Per the germline V gene, CDR1 is LGHNT and CDR2 is FRNRAP. V dropped 5 bases and J dropped 4 bases, with 17 bases sitting between them. The CDR3 is 15 residues long. CDR3 protein: CASGAQGGTSYGYTF. For the CDR3, the DNA is TGTGCTAGTGGTGCCCAAGGGGGTACAAGCTATGGCTACACCTTC. The full variable domain, its missing parts supplied by reference TRBV12-5 and TRBJ1-2, is DARVTQTPRHKVTEMGQEVTMRCQPILGHNTVFWYRQTMMQGLELLAYFRNRAPLDDSGMPKDRFSAEMPDATLATLKIQPSEPRDSAVYFCASGAQGGTSYGYTFGSGTRLTVV.

The rearrangement uses TRBV18 and TRBJ1-1, with D possibly matching TRBD1 (5 bases). CDR3 size: 15 residues. Germline V lookup: CDR1 KGHSH, CDR2 LQKENI. The V gene lost 5 bases and the J gene lost 1 base, with 14 bases spanning the gap. The CDR3 protein is CASSSAGAENTEAFF. The CDR3 DNA follows: TGTGCCAGCTCATCGGCCGGGGCGGAGAACACTGAAGCTTTCTTT. Full variable domain (missing parts from reference TRBV18 and TRBJ1-1): NAGVMQNPRHLVRRRGQEARLRCSPMKGHSHVYWYRQLPEEGLKFMVYLQKENIIDESGMPKERFSAEFPKEGPSILRIQQVVRGDSAAYFCASSSAGAENTEAFFGQGTRLTVV.

V is TRBV5-6 and J is TRBJ2-7; weak D call: TRBD2 (6 bases). Germline CDR1 is SGHDT and CDR2 is YYEEEE. With 4 bases removed from V and 1 base from J, the gap between germline ends came to 15 bases. The CDR3 has 15 amino acids. CDR3 sequence (DNA): TGTGCCAGCAGCCTATGGAGGGCTTCATCCTACGAGCAGTACGTC. The encoded protein is CASSLWRASSYEQYV.

The chain uses TRBV1 and TRBJ2-2; the table calls TRBD2, which could not be checked here. TRBV1 is a known pseudogene. This CDR3 is built from 19 residues. The CDR3 sequence: CTSSQDRNGEDGATGELFF. The DNA for the CDR3 is TGCACCAGCAGCCAAGACCGTAATGGGGAGGATGGGGCCACCGGGGAGCTGTTTTTT.

This clone was observed a few times. The chain couples TRBV27 to TRBJ1-4; D ambiguous. This CDR3 spans 14 amino acids. Trimming pared 4 bases from V and 2 bases from J, leaving 8 bases between. Germline V gives CDR1 MNHEY, CDR2 SMNVEV (reference sequence). CDR3 bases: TGTGCCAGCAGTTCTGTCCTCACTAATGAAAAACTGTTTTTT. Translating gives CASSSVLTNEKLFF.

The chain couples TRBV7-7 to TRBJ2-1, with TRBD1 identical over 9 bases. After removal of 1 base from V and 3 bases from J, the junction contained 1 base not matched to a gene. Germline CDR1 reads SSHAT; CDR2 reads FNYEAQ (reference sequence). There are 15 residues in the CDR3. CDR3 residues: CASSLGQGDYNEQFF. Here the CDR3 DNA reads TGTGCCAGCAGCTTAGGACAGGGGGACTACAATGAGCAGTTCTTC.

The J gene is TRBJ2-3, the V gene TRBV18; 9 nucleotides align to TRBD1. Germline lookup yields CDR1 KGHSH and CDR2 LQKENI. The CDR3 runs to 16 residues. J gave up 0 bases and V 3 bases, and 4 bases lay outside the gene matches. CDR3 in DNA: TGTGCCAGCTCACCTCGCGGACAGGGGAGCACAGATACGCAGTATTTT. Its translation is CASSPRGQGSTDTQYF.

In this sample, this clone turned up a few times. V gene TRBV27 combines with J gene TRBJ2-7; D call uncertain. Per germline, CDR1 MNHEY and CDR2 SMNVEV (reference sequence). CDR3 length: 13 amino acids. Trimming shortened V by 7 bases and J by 2 bases, and 12 bases separated the two germline ends. DNA for the CDR3: TGTGCCAGCACCACGCCTTTAGCCTACGAGCAGTACGTC. It translates to CASTTPLAYEQYV.

This chain uses TRBV4-1 with TRBJ2-1; TRBD2 is a possible D gene (6 bases). This CDR3 comprises 16 residues. From germline, CDR1 is MGHRA and CDR2 YSYEKL. Trimming stripped 4 bases from V and 1 base from J, with 14 bases between. The chain's CDR3 is CASSLPREVSYNEQFF. Here the CDR3 DNA reads TGCGCCAGCAGCCTTCCGCGGGAAGTTTCCTACAATGAGCAGTTCTTC.

V is TRBV18 and J is TRBJ2-1, with TRBD2 identical over 8 bases. With V trimmed by 3 bases and J by 10 bases, 11 bases remained unmatched. Germline lookup yields CDR1 KGHSH and CDR2 LQKENI. The CDR3 extends over 15 amino acids. The CDR3 bases are TGTGCCAGCTCACCGTTATTGACGGGGGGGCAGGAGCAGTTCTTC. Its translation: CASSPLLTGGQEQFF.